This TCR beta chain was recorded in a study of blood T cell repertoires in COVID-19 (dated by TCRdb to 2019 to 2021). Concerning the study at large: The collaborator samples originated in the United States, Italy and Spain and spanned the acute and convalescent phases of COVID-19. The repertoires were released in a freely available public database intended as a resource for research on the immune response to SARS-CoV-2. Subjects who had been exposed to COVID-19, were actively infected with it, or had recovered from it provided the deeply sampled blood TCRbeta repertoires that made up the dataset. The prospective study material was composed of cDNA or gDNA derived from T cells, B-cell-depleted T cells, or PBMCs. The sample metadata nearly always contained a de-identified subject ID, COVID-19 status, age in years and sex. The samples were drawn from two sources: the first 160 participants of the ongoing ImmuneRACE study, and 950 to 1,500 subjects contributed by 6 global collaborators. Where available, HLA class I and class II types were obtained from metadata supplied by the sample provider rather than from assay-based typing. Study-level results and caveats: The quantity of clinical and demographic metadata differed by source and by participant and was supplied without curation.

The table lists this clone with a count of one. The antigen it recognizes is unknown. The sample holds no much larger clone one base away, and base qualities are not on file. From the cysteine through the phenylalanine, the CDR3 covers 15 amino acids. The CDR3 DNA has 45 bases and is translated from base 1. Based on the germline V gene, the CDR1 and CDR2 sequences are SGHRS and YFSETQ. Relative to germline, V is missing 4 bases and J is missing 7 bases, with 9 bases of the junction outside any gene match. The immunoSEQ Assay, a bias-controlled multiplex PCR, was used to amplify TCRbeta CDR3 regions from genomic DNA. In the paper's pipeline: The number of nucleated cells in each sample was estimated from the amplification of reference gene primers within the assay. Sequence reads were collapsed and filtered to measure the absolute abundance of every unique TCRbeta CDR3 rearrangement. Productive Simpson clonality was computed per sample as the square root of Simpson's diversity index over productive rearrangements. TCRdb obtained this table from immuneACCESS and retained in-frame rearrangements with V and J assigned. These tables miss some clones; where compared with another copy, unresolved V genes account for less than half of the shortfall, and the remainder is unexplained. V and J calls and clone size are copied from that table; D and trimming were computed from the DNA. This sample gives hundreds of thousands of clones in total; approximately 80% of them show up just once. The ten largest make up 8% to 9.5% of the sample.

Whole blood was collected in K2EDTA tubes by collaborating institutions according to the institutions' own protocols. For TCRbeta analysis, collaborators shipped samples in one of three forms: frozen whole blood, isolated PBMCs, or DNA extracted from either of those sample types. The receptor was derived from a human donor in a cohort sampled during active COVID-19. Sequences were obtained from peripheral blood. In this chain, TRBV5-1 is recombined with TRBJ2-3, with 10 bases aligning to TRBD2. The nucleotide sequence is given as TGCGCCAGCAGCCCAAGCGGGGGGGTCGAGTATACGCAGTATTTT. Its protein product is CASSPSGGVEYTQYF.